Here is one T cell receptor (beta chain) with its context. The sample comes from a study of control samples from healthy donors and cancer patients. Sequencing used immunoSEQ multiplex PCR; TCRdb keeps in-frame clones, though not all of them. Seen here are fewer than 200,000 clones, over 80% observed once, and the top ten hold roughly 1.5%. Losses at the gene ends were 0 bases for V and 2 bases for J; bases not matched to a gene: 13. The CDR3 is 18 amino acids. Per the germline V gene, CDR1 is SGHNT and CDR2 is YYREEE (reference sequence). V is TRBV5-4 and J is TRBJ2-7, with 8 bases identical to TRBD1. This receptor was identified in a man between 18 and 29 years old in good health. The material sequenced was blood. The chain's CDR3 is CASSLGQGAQGRPYEQYF. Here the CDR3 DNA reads TGTGCCAGCAGCTTGGGGCAGGGGGCGCAAGGAAGGCCCTACGAGCAGTACTTC.